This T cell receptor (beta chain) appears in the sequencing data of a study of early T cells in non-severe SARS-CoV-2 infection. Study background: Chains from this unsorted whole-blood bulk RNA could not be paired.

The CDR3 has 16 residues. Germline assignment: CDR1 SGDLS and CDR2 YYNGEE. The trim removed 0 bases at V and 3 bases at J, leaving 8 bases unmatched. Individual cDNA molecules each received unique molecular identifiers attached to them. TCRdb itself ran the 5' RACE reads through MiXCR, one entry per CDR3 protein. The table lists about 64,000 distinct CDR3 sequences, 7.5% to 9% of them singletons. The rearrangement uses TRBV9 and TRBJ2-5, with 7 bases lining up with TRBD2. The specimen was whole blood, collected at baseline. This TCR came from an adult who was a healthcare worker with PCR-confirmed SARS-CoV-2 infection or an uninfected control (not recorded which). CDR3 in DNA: TGTGCCAGCAGCGTAGATCGCGGACTAGGGGAAGAGACCCAGTACTTC. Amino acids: CASSVDRGLGEETQYF.